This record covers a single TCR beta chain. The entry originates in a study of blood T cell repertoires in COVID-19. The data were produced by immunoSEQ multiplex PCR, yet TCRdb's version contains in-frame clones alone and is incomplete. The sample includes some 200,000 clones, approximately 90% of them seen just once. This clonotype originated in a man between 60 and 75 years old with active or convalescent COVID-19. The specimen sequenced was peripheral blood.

The CDR3 reads CASRTGGGNEKLFF. CDR3 DNA sequence: TGTGCCAGCAGAACAGGGGGCGGGAATGAAAAACTGTTTTTT. The rearrangement joins TRBV6-5 to TRBJ1-4; 9 bases are a match to TRBD1. This CDR3 contains 14 residues. Germline V gene sequence: CDR1 MNHEY, CDR2 SVGAGI. Trimming removed 6 bases from V and 5 bases from J; junction bases left unmatched: 4.